The 17 T cell receptor beta chains given below trace back to one sample, sequenced in a study of OX40 agonist ivuxolimab in advanced cancers. TCRdb's copy holds only in-frame clones and misses some; the assay was immunoSEQ multiplex PCR. There are more than 45,000 clones in the sample; roughly 86% occur only once, and approximately 7.2% lies in the top ten. The sample in question was CD4+ or CD8+ T cells sorted from blood, obtained in a trial of the OX40 agonist ivuxolimab. Receptor source: an adult with an advanced solid tumor such as melanoma, head and neck, liver or kidney cancer.

The genes are TRBV7-3 and TRBJ2-1; TRBD2 agrees at 14 bases. J was trimmed by 7 bases and V by 5 bases; bases with no gene match: 7. The germline CDR1 and CDR2 sequences are SGHTA and FQGTGA. The CDR3 totals 16 residues. CDR3 sequence (DNA): TGTGCCAGCAGCCCCAGGACTAGCGGGAGGTTGAATGAGCAGTTCTTC. Residues: CASSPRTSGRLNEQFF. The whole variable domain, filled in from reference TRBV7-3 and TRBJ2-1, reads GAGVSQTPSNKVTEKGKYVELRCDPISGHTALYWYRQSLGQGPEFLIYFQGTGAADDSGLPNDRFFAVRPEGSVSTLKIQRTERGDSAVYLCASSPRTSGRLNEQFFGPGTRLTVL.

The rearrangement links TRBV19 to TRBJ2-5; a possible D gene is TRBD2 (5 bases). Trimming cost V 3 bases and J 5 bases, with 10 bases left between them. This CDR3 spans 13 amino acids. Germline lookup yields CDR1 LNHDA and CDR2 SQIVND (reference sequence). Written as DNA, the CDR3 is TGTGCCAGTAGTATTGGACTGACGGAGACCCAGTACTTC. Protein: CASSIGLTETQYF. The full variable domain, completed using reference TRBV19 and TRBJ2-5, is DGGITQSPKYLFRKEGQNVTLSCEQNLNHDAMYWYRQDPGQGLRLIYYSQIVNDFQKGDIAEGYSVSREKKESFPLTVTSAQKNPTAFYLCASSIGLTETQYFGPGTRLLVL.

This sequence joins TRBV19 and TRBJ2-1; 13 nucleotides align to TRBD2. There are 16 residues in the CDR3. Germline V gene sequence: CDR1 LNHDA, CDR2 SQIVND (reference sequence). The V gene end was trimmed by 4 bases and the J gene end by 5 bases; junction bases not matched to a gene: 5. The CDR3: CASSRTSGSLDNEQFF. The CDR3 DNA is TGTGCCAGTAGTAGGACTAGCGGGAGTCTCGACAATGAGCAGTTCTTC.

The CDR3 DNA sequence: TGTGCCTGGAGTCGGGACAGGGACGAAAAACTGTTTTTT. Translated, it gives CAWSRDRDEKLFF. The gene calls are TRBV30 and TRBJ1-4; 9 bases map to TRBD1. This CDR3 is 13 amino acids long. Per the germline V gene, CDR1 is GTSNPN and CDR2 is SVGIG (reference sequence). J lost 8 bases, V lost 2 bases, and 3 bases had no gene match.

The gene calls are TRBV28 and TRBJ2-5, with D uncertain. The germline V gene encodes CDR1 MDHEN and CDR2 SYDVKM. V shed 2 bases and J shed 5 bases, with 15 bases lying between them. The CDR3 loop spans 15 amino acids. CDR3 bases: TGTGCCAGCAGTTTAATAGGGCCCTCCCGGGAGACCCAGTACTTC. Protein sequence: CASSLIGPSRETQYF.

CDR3 sequence (DNA): TGTGCCAGTACCTCCCCTAACTACGAGCAGTACTTC. This sequence encodes CASTSPNYEQYF. The rearrangement uses TRBV19 and TRBJ2-7; unclear D gene. The CDR3 contains 12 residues. Trimming left V 7 bases short and J 3 bases short, with 10 bases between. Germline-derived CDR1 and CDR2 are LNHDA and SQIVND (reference sequence).

The V call is TRBV6-5, the J call TRBJ2-7; D remains unclear. CDR1 is MNHEY and CDR2 is SVGAGI in the germline V gene. This CDR3 contains 13 residues. Trimming cost V 5 bases and J 7 bases, with 15 bases left between them. In DNA, the CDR3 is TGTGCCAGCAGTCCCCGAAACCTACTAGAGCAGTACTTC. Protein product: CASSPRNLLEQYF.

This chain joins TRBV4-2 and TRBJ2-7, with D hard to call. The CDR3 extends over 15 amino acids. Trimming removed 1 base from V and 1 base from J, with 11 bases in between. Germline V gene lookup returns CDR1 LGHNA and CDR2 YNFKEQ. CDR3 region: CASSQGPTTSYEQYF. The CDR3 DNA follows: TGTGCCAGCAGCCAAGGACCGACGACGTCCTACGAGCAGTACTTC.

This sequence joins TRBV5-1 and TRBJ2-1, with 9 bases that match TRBD1. Germline loops: CDR1 SGHRS, CDR2 YFSETQ. The CDR3 has 14 residues. V gave up 4 bases and J gave up 5 bases; unmatched junction bases: 4. The CDR3 DNA follows: TGCGCCAGCAGCGGGGGACAGGGTAACAATGAGCAGTTCTTC. Translating gives CASSGGQGNNEQFF.

This chain uses TRBV5-5 with TRBJ1-5, with D unresolved. Trimming cost V 2 bases and J 5 bases, with 5 bases left between them. Germline values: CDR1 SGHKS, CDR2 YYEKEE (reference sequence). The CDR3 is made up of 12 amino acids. In DNA form, the CDR3 reads TGTGCCAGCAGCTTCTACGATCAGCCCCAGCATTTT. Its protein is CASSFYDQPQHF.

The rearrangement uses TRBV7-2 and TRBJ2-1; D not resolved. The length of the CDR3 is 16 residues. Germline loops: CDR1 SGHTA, CDR2 FQGNSA. Trimming removed 1 base at V and 0 bases at J, with 10 bases between. The CDR3 DNA sequence: TGTGCCAGCAGCTTAGGTCGGCTGCTCTCCTACAATGAGCAGTTCTTC. Amino acid sequence: CASSLGRLLSYNEQFF.

The genes are TRBV7-8 and TRBJ2-7; D uncertain. Germline assignment: CDR1 SGHVS and CDR2 FQNEAQ. The CDR3 extends over 15 amino acids. V lost 10 bases and J 3 bases, leaving 22 bases between the germline ends. The CDR3 spells CATQPLSSLFYEQYF. CDR3 DNA: TGTGCCACCCAACCTCTTTCCTCCCTATTCTACGAGCAGTACTTC.

V is TRBV7-8 and J is TRBJ2-2, with a weak D call TRBD2 (6 bases). Trimming cost V 2 bases and J 3 bases, with 10 bases left between them. This CDR3 has 15 amino acids. CDR1 is SGHVS and CDR2 is FQNEAQ in the germline V gene. The CDR3 is CASSLLGLHTGELFF. The CDR3 region has the DNA TGTGCCAGCAGCTTACTCGGACTACACACCGGGGAGCTGTTTTTT.

This clone was found once. V is TRBV7-3 and J is TRBJ2-5; D unresolved. Trimming left V 3 bases short and J 1 base short, with 6 bases between. Germline-derived CDR1 and CDR2 are SGHTA and FQGTGA. The CDR3 loop spans 13 amino acids. CDR3 DNA: TGTGCCAGCAGCTTGGCTCCCCAAGAGACCCAGTACTTC. Its translation: CASSLAPQETQYF.

CDR3 DNA: TGCGCCAGCAGCCTAGCCGGACTAGCTGAGAACATTCAGTACTTC. Translating it yields CASSLAGLAENIQYF. The chain recombines TRBV5-1 with TRBJ2-4; 8 nucleotides align to TRBD2. CDR3 length: 15 amino acids. V lost 4 bases and J lost 7; bases outside the gene matches: 10. Germline V gene lookup returns CDR1 SGHRS and CDR2 YFSETQ.

This clone has only one observation. The chain recombines TRBV4-2 with TRBJ1-2; the D is unclear. Trimming left V 1 base short and J 3 bases short, with 9 bases between. CDR1 is LGHNA and CDR2 is YNFKEQ in the germline V gene. CDR3 length equals 14 residues. For the CDR3, the DNA is TGTGCCAGCAGCCAAGTCGCAGTAGACTATGGCTACACCTTC. Translated, it gives CASSQVAVDYGYTF.

The V and J genes are TRBV18 and TRBJ1-1; D is uncertain. V was shortened by 1 base and J by 1 base, with 4 bases between the two germline ends. The CDR3 is 13 residues long. Germline loops: CDR1 KGHSH, CDR2 LQKENI. CDR3 nucleotides: TGTGCCAGCTCACCACTGGGGAACACTGAAGCTTTCTTT. Residues: CASSPLGNTEAFF. The full variable domain, in which reference TRBV18 and TRBJ1-1 provide the parts outside the CDR3, is NAGVMQNPRHLVRRRGQEARLRCSPMKGHSHVYWYRQLPEEGLKFMVYLQKENIIDESGMPKERFSAEFPKEGPSILRIQQVVRGDSAAYFCASSPLGNTEAFFGQGTRLTVV.